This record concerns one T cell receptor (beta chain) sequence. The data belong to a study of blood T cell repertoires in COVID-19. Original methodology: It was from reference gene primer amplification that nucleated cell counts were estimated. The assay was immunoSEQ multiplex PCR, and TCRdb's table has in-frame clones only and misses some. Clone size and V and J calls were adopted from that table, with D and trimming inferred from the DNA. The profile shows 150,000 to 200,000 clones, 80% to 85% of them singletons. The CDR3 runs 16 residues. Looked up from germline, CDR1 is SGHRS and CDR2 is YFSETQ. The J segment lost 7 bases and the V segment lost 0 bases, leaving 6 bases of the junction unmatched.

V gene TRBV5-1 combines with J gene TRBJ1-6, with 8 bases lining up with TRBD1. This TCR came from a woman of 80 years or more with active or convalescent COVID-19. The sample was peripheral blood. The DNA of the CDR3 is TGCGCCAGCAGCTTGGGACAGGGGTCGCCAAATTCACCCCTCCACTTT. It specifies CASSLGQGSPNSPLHF.